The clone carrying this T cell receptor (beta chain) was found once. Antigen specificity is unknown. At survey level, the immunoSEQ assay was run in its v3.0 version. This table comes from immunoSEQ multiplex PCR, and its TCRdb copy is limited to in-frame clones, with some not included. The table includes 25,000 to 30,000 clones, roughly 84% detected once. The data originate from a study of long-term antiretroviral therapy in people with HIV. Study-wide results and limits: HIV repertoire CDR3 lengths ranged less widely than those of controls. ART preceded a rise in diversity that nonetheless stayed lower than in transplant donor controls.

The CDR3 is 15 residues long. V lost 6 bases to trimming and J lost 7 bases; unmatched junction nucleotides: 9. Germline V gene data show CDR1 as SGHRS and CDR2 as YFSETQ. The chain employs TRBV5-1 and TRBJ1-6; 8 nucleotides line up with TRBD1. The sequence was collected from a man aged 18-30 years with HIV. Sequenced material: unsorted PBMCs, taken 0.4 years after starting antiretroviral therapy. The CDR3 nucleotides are TGCGCCAGCAACCCAGGGGGCGCGTTGAATTCACCCCTCCACTTT. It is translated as CASNPGGALNSPLHF.